This T cell receptor (beta chain) was sequenced during a study of T-cell memory formation after mild COVID-19. Germline V gives CDR1 LNHDA, CDR2 SQIVND (reference sequence). This CDR3 has 18 residues. After removal of 4 bases from V and 4 bases from J, the junction contained 10 bases not matched to a gene. A word on this clonotype: Its antigen remains unidentified.

MiXCR, run by TCRdb on the 5' RACE reads, gives a single entry per CDR3 protein. The sample lists around 370,000 distinct CDR3 sequences, roughly 20% occurring once. The study's findings and limits: Memory sampled before infection contained some responding clones, suggesting cross-reactive memory joined. The main location of contracting CD4+ clones was CM and EM, and that of contracting CD8+ clones was EMRA.

The J gene is TRBJ2-1, the V gene TRBV19; TRBD2 agrees at 13 bases. The TCR originated in an adult woman who had mild COVID-19 (a few samples of this study predate the infection). Cell type and time point are not known. Sequencing input: PBMCs or a T cell subset sorted from them (not recorded which). DNA for the CDR3: TGTGCCAGTAGTACACCCGGACTAGCGGGGGCCAGATACAATGAGCAGTTCTTC. Amino acids: CASSTPGLAGARYNEQFF.